The sequence of this TCR beta chain was determined in a study of T cells in Graves' hyperthyroidism and ophthalmopathy (dated by TCRdb to about 2019). Study-wide context: Peripheral blood was sampled at the time of initial diagnosis, prior to any treatment. To identify distinguishing TCR V-J signatures, a discovery cohort of about a hundred patients was used, comprising 40 to 45 with Graves' ophthalmopathy and about 59 with stable Graves' hyperthyroidism. Prospective prediction of ophthalmopathy was tested in an independent validation cohort consisting of fewer than 20 hyperthyroidism patients and approximately 16 patients who later progressed to ophthalmopathy. The 100 or so discovery patients were divided at random into training and test sets in a 7:3 ratio. The study also compared thyroid tissue and blood T-cell repertoires from five or six Graves' hyperthyroidism patients. After blood sampling, hyperthyroidism patients were treated with methimazole at a starting dose of 30 mg daily, and ophthalmopathy patients were treated with high-dose intravenous methylprednisolone. The paper reports TCR Vbeta CDR3 sequencing of some 140 peripheral blood samples: approximately 41 ophthalmopathy, under 80 hyperthyroidism and approximately 17 progressor patients.

Of note for this clonotype: The antigen this receptor binds is unknown. Base-call qualities are not available, and no considerably larger clone is one nucleotide away.

TCR beta CDR3 regions were amplified from RNA transcripts. The TCR CDR3 was subjected to a first round of RT-PCR using the HTBI primer set and the Qiagen OneStep RT-PCR kit. The libraries were constructed in a second round of multiplex PCR and then size-selected and purified. The libraries were sequenced on an Illumina HiSeq2000 using paired-end 100 bp reads. The original pipeline was this. Raw data were processed with SOAPnuke, discarding reads with adapters, uncalled bases, mean Phred below 15, or no exact constant-primer or identifier match. COPE v1.2.5 was used to merge the high-quality paired reads, and each unique nucleotide sequence was defined as a clonotype. MiTCR v1.1 was used to align clonotypes to the IMGT TRBV, TRBD and TRBJ reference segments. The analysis was restricted to V-J combinations with a frequency above 0.0001, which together covered just over 99% of the repertoires. A TCS score was defined as the ratio between F50 (clonal expansion) and ExV (chaos), using BLOSUM62-based TCRdist between CDR3 peptides within each V-J. Welch's t-statistics and random forest reduced roughly 530 V-J features to about 13, which were used in a naive Bayes classifier (R e1071). TCRdb reprocessed the public reads (quality trimming at Q25 with fastp, clone calling with MiXCR) and kept in-frame beta chains. Each CDR3 protein gets just one entry, which takes the most common genes and DNA from the rows behind it. TCRdb, rather than the study authors, made the V and J calls. The sample contains some 700,000 distinct CDR3 sequences, roughly a sixth of them found a single time. 15% to 19% of the sample comes from the top ten.

Graves' hyperthyroidism was defined as stable when no progression to ophthalmopathy occurred over 18 months of follow-up. Hyperthyroidism patients were aged 18 to 65 years and newly diagnosed, with disease duration of less than 2 months. Patients with uncontrolled infections, other autoimmune diseases, pregnancy or lactation were excluded. Diagnoses were based on clinical symptoms, serum thyroxine and TRAb, thyroid ultrasound and orbital computed tomography. PBMCs were isolated from about 10 ml of fresh peripheral blood by Ficoll-Paque density gradient centrifugation. Trizol reagent was used to extract total RNA, and RNA quality was then checked on an Agilent 2100 Bioanalyzer. Broad study findings and their caveats: Ophthalmopathy was separated from stable hyperthyroidism by a 13 V-J signature model, with approximately 89% sensitivity and about 84% specificity obtained in cross-validation and 80%/75% obtained in testing. During validation, the model predicted progression to ophthalmopathy a median of around 7 months ahead of onset, with more than 55% sensitivity and roughly 75% specificity. Most expanded thyroid clonotypes (frequency above 0.001) were also found in blood, which suggests that blood repertoires may mirror thyroid immune responses. Sample size was not statistically predetermined, and investigators were not blinded to group allocation.

The source material was blood. The receptor's source is a man in his fifties or sixties with Graves' hyperthyroidism.

The DNA reads as follows: TGTGCCAGCACCTTTGGGGGGGCGCGGTACGGAAACACCATATATTTT. It specifies CASTFGGARYGNTIYF. This chain is built from TRBV7-2 and TRBJ1-3; TRBD1 is a weak D gene call, 6 bases matching. Including the terminal cysteine and phenylalanine, the CDR3 comprises 16 residues. Solely the CDR3 DNA is kept, with 48 bases framed from the first base. Looking up the germline V gene yields CDR1 SGHTA and CDR2 FQGNSA. V sheds 7 bases and J sheds 4 bases, leaving 20 bases between their ends.